This TCR beta chain originates from a study of response to subunit inactivated influenza vaccine. Via MiXCR, TCRdb re-called the RT-PCR reads, giving one row per CDR3 protein. In the table there are roughly 670,000 distinct CDR3 sequences, about 15% of which are singletons. This clonotype was observed a handful of times. Germline CDR1 is SGHVS and CDR2 is FQNEAQ. The V end lost 5 bases, the J end lost 6 bases, and 26 bases lay between the germline ends. This CDR3 has 17 residues. The sequence was collected from a man aged 45-60 years who received an inactivated influenza vaccine. Sequencing used PBMCs from blood, obtained approximately 15 days before vaccination. The chain has TRBV7-8 and TRBJ2-7, with D maybe TRBD2 (5 bases). The DNA for the CDR3 is TGTGCCAGCAGCCCCAATCCAACCCTACGGGATAATAGCGAGCAGTACTTC. This translates into CASSPNPTLRDNSEQYF.